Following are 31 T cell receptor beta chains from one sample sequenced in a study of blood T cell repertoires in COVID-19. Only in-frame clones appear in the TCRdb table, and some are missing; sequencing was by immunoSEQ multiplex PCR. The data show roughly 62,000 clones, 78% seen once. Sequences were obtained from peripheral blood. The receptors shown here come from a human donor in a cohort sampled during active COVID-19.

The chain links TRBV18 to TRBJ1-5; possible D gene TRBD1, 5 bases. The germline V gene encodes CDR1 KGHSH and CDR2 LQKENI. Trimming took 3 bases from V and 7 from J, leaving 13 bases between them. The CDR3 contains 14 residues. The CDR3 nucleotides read TGTGCCAGCTCACCGCAGGACATTCGGCAGCCCCAGCATTTT. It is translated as CASSPQDIRQPQHF.

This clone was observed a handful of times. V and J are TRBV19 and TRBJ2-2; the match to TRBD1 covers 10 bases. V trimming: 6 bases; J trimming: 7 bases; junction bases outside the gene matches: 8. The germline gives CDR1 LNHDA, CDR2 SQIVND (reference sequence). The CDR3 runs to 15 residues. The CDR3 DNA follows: TGTGCCAGTAGGCCGGGACAGGGGTTTGGCGGGGAGCTGTTTTTT. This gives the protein CASRPGQGFGGELFF.

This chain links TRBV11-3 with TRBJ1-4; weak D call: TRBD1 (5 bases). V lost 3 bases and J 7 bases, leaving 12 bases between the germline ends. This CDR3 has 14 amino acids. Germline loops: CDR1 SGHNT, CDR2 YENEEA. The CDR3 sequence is CASSFPQGSEKLFF. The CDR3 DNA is TGTGCCAGCAGCTTCCCCCAGGGAAGTGAAAAACTGTTTTTT.

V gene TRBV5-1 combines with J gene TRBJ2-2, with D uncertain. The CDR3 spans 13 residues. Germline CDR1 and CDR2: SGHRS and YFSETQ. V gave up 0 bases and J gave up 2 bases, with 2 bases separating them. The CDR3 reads CASSLANTGELFF. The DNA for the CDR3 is TGCGCCAGCAGCTTGGCAAACACCGGGGAGCTGTTTTTT.

The CDR3 DNA follows: TGTGCCAGCAGCTTAGCTGACAGCCAAGCAACTAATGAAAAACTGTTTTTT. Amino acids: CASSLADSQATNEKLFF. V gene TRBV11-2 combines with J gene TRBJ1-4, with D possibly TRBD1 on 5 matching bases. The germline V gene encodes CDR1 SGHAT and CDR2 FQNNGV. The ends were cut back, 1 base at V and 0 bases at J, with 12 bases in the middle. CDR3 length equals 17 residues.

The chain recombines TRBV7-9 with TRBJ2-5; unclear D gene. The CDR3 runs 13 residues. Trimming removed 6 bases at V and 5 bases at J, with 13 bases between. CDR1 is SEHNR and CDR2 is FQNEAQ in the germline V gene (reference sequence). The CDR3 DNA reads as TGTGCCAGCAGTCCGCTCCAGAGGGAGACCCAGTACTTC. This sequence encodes CASSPLQRETQYF. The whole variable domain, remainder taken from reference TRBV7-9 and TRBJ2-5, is DTGVSQNPRHKITKRGQNVTFRCDPISEHNRLYWYRQTLGQGPEFLTYFQNEAQLEKSRLLSDRFSAERPKGSFSTLEIQRTEQGDSAMYLCASSPLQRETQYFGPGTRLLVL.

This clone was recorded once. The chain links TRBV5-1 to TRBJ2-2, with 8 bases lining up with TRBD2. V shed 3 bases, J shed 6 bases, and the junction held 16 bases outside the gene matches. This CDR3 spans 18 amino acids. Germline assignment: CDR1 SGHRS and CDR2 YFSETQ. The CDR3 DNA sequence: TGCGCCAGCAGCTCCTTCGGAAGGGCGGGGGGAGCTGCCGGGGAGCTGTTTTTT. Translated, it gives CASSSFGRAGGAAGELFF. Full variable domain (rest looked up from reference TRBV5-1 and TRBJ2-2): KAGVTQTPRYLIKTRGQQVTLSCSPISGHRSVSWYQQTPGQGLQFLFEYFSETQRNKGNFPGRFSGRQFSNSRSEMNVSTLELGDSALYLCASSSFGRAGGAAGELFFGEGSRLTVL.

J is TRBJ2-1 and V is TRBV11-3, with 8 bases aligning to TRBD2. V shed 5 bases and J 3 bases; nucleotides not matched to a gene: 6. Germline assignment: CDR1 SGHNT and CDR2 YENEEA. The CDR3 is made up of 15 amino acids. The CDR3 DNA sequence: TGTGCCAGCAGCCCAGCGGGGGAAATCTACAATGAGCAGTTCTTC. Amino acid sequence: CASSPAGEIYNEQFF.

The CDR3 DNA sequence: TGCAGTGCTTACTACAGGGCTGAAGCTTTCTTT. It specifies CSAYYRAEAFF. This chain uses TRBV20-1 with TRBJ1-1; a possible D gene is TRBD1 (6 bases). Germline CDR1 is DFQATT and CDR2 is SNEGSKA (reference sequence). The CDR3 is 11 amino acids. V dropped 5 bases and J dropped 6 bases, with 10 bases sitting between them.

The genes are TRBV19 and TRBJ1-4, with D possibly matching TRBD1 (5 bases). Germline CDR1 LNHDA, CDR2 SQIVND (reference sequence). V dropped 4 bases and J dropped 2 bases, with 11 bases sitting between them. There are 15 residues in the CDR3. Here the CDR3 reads CASSTTGVTNEKLFF. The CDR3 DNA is TGTGCCAGTAGTACAACAGGAGTCACTAATGAAAAACTGTTTTTT.

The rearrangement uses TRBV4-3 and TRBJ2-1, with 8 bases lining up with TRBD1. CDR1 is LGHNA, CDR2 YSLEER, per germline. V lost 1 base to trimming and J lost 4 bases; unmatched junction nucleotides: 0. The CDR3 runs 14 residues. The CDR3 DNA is TGCGCCAGCAGCCAAGGGACAGGGTACAATGAGCAGTTCTTC. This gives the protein CASSQGTGYNEQFF.

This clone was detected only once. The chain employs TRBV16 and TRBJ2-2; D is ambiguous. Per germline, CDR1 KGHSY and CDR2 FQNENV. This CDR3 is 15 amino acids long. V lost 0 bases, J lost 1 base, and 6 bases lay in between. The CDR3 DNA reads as TGTGCCAGCAGCCAATCCCCCGGGAACACCGGGGAGCTGTTTTTT. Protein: CASSQSPGNTGELFF.

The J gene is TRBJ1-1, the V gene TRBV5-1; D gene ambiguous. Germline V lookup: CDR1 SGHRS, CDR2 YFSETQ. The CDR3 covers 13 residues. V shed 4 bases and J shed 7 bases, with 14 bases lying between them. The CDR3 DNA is TGCGCCAGCAGCCCCTCCTATCACCTTGAAGCTTTCTTT. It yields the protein CASSPSYHLEAFF.

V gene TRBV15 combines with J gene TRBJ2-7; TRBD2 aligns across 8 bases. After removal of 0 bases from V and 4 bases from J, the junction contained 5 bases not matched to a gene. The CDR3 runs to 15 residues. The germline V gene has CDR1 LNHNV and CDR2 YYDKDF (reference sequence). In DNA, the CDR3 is TGTGCCACCAGCAGAGACGTGACTAGCGCGTACGAGCAGTACTTC. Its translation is CATSRDVTSAYEQYF.

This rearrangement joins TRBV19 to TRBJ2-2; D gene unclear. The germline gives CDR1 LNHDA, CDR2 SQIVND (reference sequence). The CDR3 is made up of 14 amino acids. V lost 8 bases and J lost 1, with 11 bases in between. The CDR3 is CASGASVNTGELFF. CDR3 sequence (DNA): TGTGCCAGTGGAGCGAGCGTGAACACCGGGGAGCTGTTTTTT. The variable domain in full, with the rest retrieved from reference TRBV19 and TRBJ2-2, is DGGITQSPKYLFRKEGQNVTLSCEQNLNHDAMYWYRQDPGQGLRLIYYSQIVNDFQKGDIAEGYSVSREKKESFPLTVTSAQKNPTAFYLCASGASVNTGELFFGEGSRLTVL.

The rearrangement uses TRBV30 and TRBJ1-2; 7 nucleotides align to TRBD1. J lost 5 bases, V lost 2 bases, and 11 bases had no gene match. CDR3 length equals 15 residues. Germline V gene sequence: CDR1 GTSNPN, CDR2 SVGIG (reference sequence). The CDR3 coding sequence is TGTGCCTGGAGTCAACCCCCCGGGACAGTGTATGGCTACACCTTC. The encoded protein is CAWSQPPGTVYGYTF.

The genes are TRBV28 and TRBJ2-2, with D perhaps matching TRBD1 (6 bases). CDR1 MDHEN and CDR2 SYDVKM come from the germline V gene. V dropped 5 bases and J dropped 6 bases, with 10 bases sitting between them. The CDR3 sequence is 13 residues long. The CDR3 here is CASSRQVPGELFF. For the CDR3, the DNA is TGTGCCAGCAGTAGACAGGTCCCCGGGGAGCTGTTTTTT.

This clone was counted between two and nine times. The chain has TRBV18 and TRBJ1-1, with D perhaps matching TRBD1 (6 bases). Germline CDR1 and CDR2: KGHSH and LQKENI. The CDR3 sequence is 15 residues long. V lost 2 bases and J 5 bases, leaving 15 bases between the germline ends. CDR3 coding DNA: TGTGCCAGCTCACCATCGACAGGAAGATTGACTGAAGCTTTCTTT. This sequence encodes CASSPSTGRLTEAFF.

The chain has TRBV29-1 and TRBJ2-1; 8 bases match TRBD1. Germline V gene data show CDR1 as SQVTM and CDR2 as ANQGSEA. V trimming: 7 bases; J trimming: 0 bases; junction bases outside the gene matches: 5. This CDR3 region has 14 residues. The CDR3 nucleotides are TGCAGCGCTATACAGGGGGTCTCCTACAATGAGCAGTTCTTC. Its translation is CSAIQGVSYNEQFF.

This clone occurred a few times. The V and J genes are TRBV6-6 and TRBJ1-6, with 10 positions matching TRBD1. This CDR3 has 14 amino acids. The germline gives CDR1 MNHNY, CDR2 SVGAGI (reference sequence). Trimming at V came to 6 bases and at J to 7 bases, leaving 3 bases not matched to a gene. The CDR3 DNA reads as TGTGCCAGCAGCTGGGGACAGGGGAATTCACCCCTCCACTTT. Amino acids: CASSWGQGNSPLHF.

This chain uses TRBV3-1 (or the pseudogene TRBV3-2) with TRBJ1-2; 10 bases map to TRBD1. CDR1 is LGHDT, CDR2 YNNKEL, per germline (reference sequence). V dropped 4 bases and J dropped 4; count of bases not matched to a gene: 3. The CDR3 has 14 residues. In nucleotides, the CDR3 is TGTGCCAGCAGCCCCGGACAGGGGGTCTATGGCTACACCTTC. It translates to CASSPGQGVYGYTF.

Written as DNA, the CDR3 is TGTGCCAGCAGTTACTCCCCCACGGCGGGCGAAAAACTGTTTTTT. Protein: CASSYSPTAGEKLFF. The chain employs TRBV6-5 and TRBJ1-4, with no clear D. V was shortened by 0 bases and J by 8 bases, with 13 bases between the two germline ends. The CDR3 covers 15 residues. Germline-derived CDR1 and CDR2 are MNHEY and SVGAGI.

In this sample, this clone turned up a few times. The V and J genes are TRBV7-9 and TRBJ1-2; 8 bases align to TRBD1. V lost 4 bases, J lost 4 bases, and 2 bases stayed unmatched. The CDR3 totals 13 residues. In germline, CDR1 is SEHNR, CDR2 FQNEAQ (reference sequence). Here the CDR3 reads CASSSTGGYGYTF. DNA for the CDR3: TGTGCCAGCAGCTCCACAGGGGGCTATGGCTACACCTTC.

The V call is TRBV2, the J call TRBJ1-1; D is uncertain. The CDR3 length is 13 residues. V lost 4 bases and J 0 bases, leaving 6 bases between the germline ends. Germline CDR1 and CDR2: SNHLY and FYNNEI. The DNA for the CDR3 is TGTGCCAGCAGTGGCAGTGTGAACACTGAAGCTTTCTTT. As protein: CASSGSVNTEAFF. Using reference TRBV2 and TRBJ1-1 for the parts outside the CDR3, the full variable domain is EPEVTQTPSHQVTQMGQEVILRCVPISNHLYFYWYRQILGQKVEFLVSFYNNEISEKSEIFDDQFSVERPDGSNFTLKIRSTKLEDSAMYFCASSGSVNTEAFFGQGTRLTVV.

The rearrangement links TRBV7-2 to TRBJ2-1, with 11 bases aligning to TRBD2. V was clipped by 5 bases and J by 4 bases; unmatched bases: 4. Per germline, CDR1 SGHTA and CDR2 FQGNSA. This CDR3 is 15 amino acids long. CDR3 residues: CASSKTSGTYNEQFF. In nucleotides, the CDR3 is TGTGCCAGCAGCAAGACTAGCGGGACATACAATGAGCAGTTCTTC.

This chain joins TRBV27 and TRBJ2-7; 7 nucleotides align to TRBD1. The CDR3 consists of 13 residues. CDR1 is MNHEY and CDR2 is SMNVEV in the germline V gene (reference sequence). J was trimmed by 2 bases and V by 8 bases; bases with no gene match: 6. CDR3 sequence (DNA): TGTGCCAGCCGGAGGACAGGAGCCTACGAGCAGTACTTC. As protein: CASRRTGAYEQYF.

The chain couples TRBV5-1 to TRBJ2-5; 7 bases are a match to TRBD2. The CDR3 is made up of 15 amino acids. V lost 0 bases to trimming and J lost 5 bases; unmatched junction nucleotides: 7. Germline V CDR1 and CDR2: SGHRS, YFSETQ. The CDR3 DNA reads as TGCGCCAGCAGCTTGGCAGCTAGCGGTGGGGAGACCCAGTACTTC. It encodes CASSLAASGGETQYF.

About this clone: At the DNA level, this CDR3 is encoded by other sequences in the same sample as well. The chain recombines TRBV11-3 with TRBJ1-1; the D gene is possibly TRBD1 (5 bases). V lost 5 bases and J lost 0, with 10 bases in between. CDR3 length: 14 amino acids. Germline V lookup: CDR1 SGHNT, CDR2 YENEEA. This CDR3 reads CASSLQGLNTEAFF. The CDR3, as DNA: TGTGCCAGCAGCCTCCAGGGTTTGAACACTGAAGCTTTCTTT.

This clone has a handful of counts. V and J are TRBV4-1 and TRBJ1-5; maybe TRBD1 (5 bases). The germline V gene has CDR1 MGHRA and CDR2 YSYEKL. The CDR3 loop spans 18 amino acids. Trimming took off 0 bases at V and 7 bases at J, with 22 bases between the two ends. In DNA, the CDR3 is TGCGCCAGCAGCCAAGATCCCTCCCTTAGGCAGGGTGGCCAGCCCCAGCATTTT. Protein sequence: CASSQDPSLRQGGQPQHF.

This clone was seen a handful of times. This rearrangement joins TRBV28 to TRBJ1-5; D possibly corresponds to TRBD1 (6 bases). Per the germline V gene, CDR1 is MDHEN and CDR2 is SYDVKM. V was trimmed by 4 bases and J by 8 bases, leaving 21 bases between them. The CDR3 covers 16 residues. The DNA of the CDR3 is TGTGCCAGCAGTTCAGGGGCCTCACTTCTCGATAAGCCCCAGCATTTT. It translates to CASSSGASLLDKPQHF.

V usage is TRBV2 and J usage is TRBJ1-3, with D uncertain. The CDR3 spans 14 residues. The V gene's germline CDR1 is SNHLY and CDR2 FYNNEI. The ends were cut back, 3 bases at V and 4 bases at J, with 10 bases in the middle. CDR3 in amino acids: CASSDRTGGNTIYF. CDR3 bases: TGTGCCAGCAGTGACCGAACGGGGGGAAACACCATATATTTT. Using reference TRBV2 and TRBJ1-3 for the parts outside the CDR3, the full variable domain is EPEVTQTPSHQVTQMGQEVILRCVPISNHLYFYWYRQILGQKVEFLVSFYNNEISEKSEIFDDQFSVERPDGSNFTLKIRSTKLEDSAMYFCASSDRTGGNTIYFGEGSWLTVV.